Each of the 18 T cell receptor beta chains below was sequenced from the same sample in a study of blood T cell repertoires in COVID-19. Data came from immunoSEQ multiplex PCR; TCRdb stores just in-frame clones and leaves some out. The sample records roughly 200,000 clones, roughly 85% being singletons. Sequencing was carried out using peripheral blood. The receptors originated from a woman aged 55-70 years with acute or convalescent COVID-19.

V and J are TRBV18 and TRBJ2-7; TRBD2 agrees at 7 bases. The CDR3 consists of 15 residues. V lost 1 base, J lost 5 bases, and 8 bases stayed unmatched. In germline, CDR1 is KGHSH, CDR2 LQKENI. CDR3 in amino acids: CASSPQTGGVNEQYV. CDR3 DNA sequence: TGTGCCAGCTCACCACAGACGGGAGGTGTTAACGAGCAGTACGTC.

The chain employs TRBV25-1 and TRBJ2-1; TRBD2 agrees at 9 bases. The CDR3 covers 18 residues. Trimming cost V 3 bases and J 4 bases; bases outside gene matches: 13. The germline V gene encodes CDR1 MGHDK and CDR2 SYGVNS. The CDR3 protein is CASSDPSGSSGIYNEQFF. The DNA for the CDR3 is TGTGCCAGCAGTGATCCGTCGGGTTCTAGCGGGATTTACAATGAGCAGTTCTTC.

CDR3: CASSPTGEKGYGYTF. The CDR3 DNA is TGTGCCAGCAGCCCAACAGGGGAAAAAGGGTATGGCTACACCTTC. V gene TRBV6-4 combines with J gene TRBJ1-2; 7 bases are a match to TRBD1. This CDR3 contains 15 residues. J was trimmed by 5 bases and V by 6 bases; bases with no gene match: 12. CDR1 and CDR2 (germline): MRHNA, SNTAGT.

The J gene is TRBJ1-5, the V gene TRBV10-2; TRBD1 might be the D (5 bases). Germline V gives CDR1 WSHSY, CDR2 SAAADI. The CDR3 consists of 15 residues. Trimming shortened V by 0 bases and J by 1 base, and 7 bases separated the two germline ends. DNA for the CDR3: TGCGCCAGCAGTGAGTCGGGGGGAAGCAATCAGCCCCAGCATTTT. Its protein product is CASSESGGSNQPQHF.

The V call is TRBV9, the J call TRBJ2-1; D ambiguous. Germline V gives CDR1 SGDLS, CDR2 YYNGEE. This CDR3 is built from 13 residues. Deletions cut 1 base from V and 6 bases from J, with 8 bases between. CDR3 loop: CASSVSTANEQFF. The CDR3 DNA sequence: TGTGCCAGCAGCGTAAGTACAGCCAATGAGCAGTTCTTC.

This chain connects TRBV18 to TRBJ1-4, with TRBD1 as a possible D gene (5 bases). Germline-derived CDR1 and CDR2 are KGHSH and LQKENI. The germline V and J ends were trimmed by 3 bases and 7 bases, with 15 bases remaining between them. This CDR3 is built from 15 residues. The CDR3 nucleotides are TGTGCCAGCTCACCTATTGGGGCAGCATTTGAAAAACTGTTTTTT. It translates to CASSPIGAAFEKLFF.

This sequence joins TRBV28 and TRBJ1-2; D not certain. The CDR3 is 13 amino acids. CDR1 and CDR2 from the germline V gene are MDHEN and SYDVKM. The V and J ends lost 7 bases and 11 bases respectively, with 20 bases between them. The chain's CDR3 is CASKEPPRELYTF. The CDR3 nucleotides are TGTGCCAGCAAGGAGCCGCCCCGGGAGCTGTACACCTTC.

The V call is TRBV29-1, the J call TRBJ2-5, with 8 nucleotides matching TRBD2. Trimming took 6 bases from V and 11 from J; bases not matched to a gene: 11. Germline lookup yields CDR1 SQVTM and CDR2 ANQGSEA. The CDR3 covers 12 residues. CDR3 DNA: TGCAGCGTCCGGGACCCCGGGGGGGAGCAGTACTTC. Amino acids: CSVRDPGGEQYF. Using reference TRBV29-1 and TRBJ2-5 for the parts outside the CDR3, the full variable domain is SAVISQKPSRDICQRGTSLTIQCQVDSQVTMMFWYRQQPGQSLTLIATANQGSEATYESGFVIDKFPISRPNLTFSTLTVSNMSPEDSSIYLCSVRDPGGEQYFGPGTRLLVL.

The chain links TRBV30 to TRBJ1-6, with 7 positions matching TRBD1. Germline V gene sequence: CDR1 GTSNPN, CDR2 SVGIG (reference sequence). The CDR3 contains 15 residues. The V segment lost 3 bases and the J segment 9 bases; nucleotides outside the gene matches: 11. The CDR3 DNA follows: TGTGCCTGGAGACGAATCCGACAGGGCCGTTCACCCCTCCACTTT. This encodes CAWRRIRQGRSPLHF.

The chain recombines TRBV9 with TRBJ2-1; no clear D. Germline lookup yields CDR1 SGDLS and CDR2 YYNGEE. V shed 10 bases and J shed 2 bases, with 19 bases lying between them. The CDR3 length is 15 residues. CDR3 sequence reads: CASATGYRTYNEQFF. The CDR3 DNA reads as TGTGCCTCTGCGACCGGGTATCGTACCTACAATGAGCAGTTCTTC.

The chain joins TRBV28 to TRBJ1-2; the D is unclear. Germline V gives CDR1 MDHEN, CDR2 SYDVKM. V was cut by 7 bases and J by 0 bases, with 9 bases left in between. The CDR3 has 13 amino acids. This chain's CDR3 is CASNVESNYGYTF. CDR3 coding DNA: TGTGCCAGCAATGTAGAATCTAACTATGGCTACACCTTC.

This chain links TRBV30 with TRBJ2-1; 7 positions match TRBD1. The germline gives CDR1 GTSNPN, CDR2 SVGIG (reference sequence). This CDR3 contains 14 residues. With 5 bases clipped from V and 7 bases from J, the junction kept 11 bases outside the gene matches. The CDR3: CAWVRQGLWNEQFF. CDR3 coding DNA: TGTGCCTGGGTAAGACAGGGATTATGGAATGAGCAGTTCTTC.

The chain carries TRBV11-2 and TRBJ1-2; 8 bases are shared with TRBD1. The CDR3 runs to 14 residues. CDR1 and CDR2 from the germline V gene are SGHAT and FQNNGV. The ends lost 5 bases at V and 4 bases at J; junction bases unmatched: 6. CDR3 nucleotides: TGTGCCAGCAGCGCCCTGGACAGGGTCTATGGCTACACCTTC. The encoded protein is CASSALDRVYGYTF.

The V gene is TRBV9, the J gene TRBJ1-5; no definite D call. The V end lost 0 bases, the J end lost 8 bases, and 12 bases lay between the germline ends. Germline CDR1 is SGDLS and CDR2 is YYNGEE. The CDR3 is 14 amino acids. The DNA of the CDR3 is TGTGCCAGCAGCGTAGGAGTATCGGGAAAGCCCCAGCATTTT. Translating gives CASSVGVSGKPQHF. The full variable domain, completed using reference TRBV9 and TRBJ1-5, is DSGVTQTPKHLITATGQRVTLRCSPRSGDLSVYWYQQSLDQGLQFLIQYYNGEERAKGNILERFSAQQFPDLHSELNLSSLELGDSALYFCASSVGVSGKPQHFGDGTRLSIL.

The rearrangement joins TRBV19 to TRBJ1-5; TRBD1 matches 8 bases. Losses at the gene ends were 5 bases for V and 6 bases for J; bases not matched to a gene: 9. CDR1 LNHDA and CDR2 SQIVND come from the germline V gene (reference sequence). This CDR3 is built from 15 residues. The DNA for the CDR3 is TGTGCCAGTAGTGAGACAGGGGCCCCCGGTCAGCCCCAGCATTTT. Its translation: CASSETGAPGQPQHF. The variable domain in full, with the rest retrieved from reference TRBV19 and TRBJ1-5, is DGGITQSPKYLFRKEGQNVTLSCEQNLNHDAMYWYRQDPGQGLRLIYYSQIVNDFQKGDIAEGYSVSREKKESFPLTVTSAQKNPTAFYLCASSETGAPGQPQHFGDGTRLSIL.

The chain joins TRBV7-3 to TRBJ2-7; TRBD1 is a possible D gene (5 bases). This CDR3 is built from 13 residues. V was clipped by 5 bases and J by 6 bases, with 14 bases between them. The germline gives CDR1 SGHTA, CDR2 FQGTGA. The DNA for the CDR3 is TGTGCCAGCAGCCAAGGTTCTAGGGGCGAGCAGTACTTC. It is translated as CASSQGSRGEQYF.

The chain uses TRBV28 and TRBJ1-6, with D hard to call. Germline V gene data show CDR1 as MDHEN and CDR2 as SYDVKM. V lost 8 bases, J lost 11 bases, and 13 bases lay in between. The CDR3 covers 12 residues. In DNA, the CDR3 is TGTGCCAGCGCTTCTCCCGGGGCACCCCTCCACTTT. As protein: CASASPGAPLHF.

This chain joins TRBV12-1 and TRBJ2-7; TRBD2 is the table's D call, not checked against the DNA. TRBV12-1 is listed as a pseudogene. This CDR3 has 14 amino acids. CDR3 loop: CASSFDRGVHEQYV. In DNA form, the CDR3 reads TGTGCCAGCAGCTTTGATCGGGGAGTCCACGAGCAGTACGTC.